The rows below give T cell receptor beta chains drawn from one sample of a study of T cell repertoires in cytomegalovirus infection. TCRdb re-called the reads through MiXCR, storing one row per CDR3 protein. The sample contains fewer than 550,000 distinct CDR3 sequences, roughly a third of which appear only once. Sequenced sample: PBMCs. These receptors all come from a human donor in good health (CMV status not recorded). Some clones in this sample may be carry-over from other donors' samples. The CDR3 runs from the conserved cysteine through the conserved F or W. The order of the fields is clone size, D gene, J gene, V gene, CDR3 DNA, CDR3 protein. A D gene is named only where the DNA matches it firmly. Size is omitted from some rows. Given values are once, few, many or a class for expanded clones.

many | NA | TRBJ2-7 | TRBV7-2 | TGTGCCAGCAGCTCAAGTCCGATCGCCTACGAGCAGTACTTC | CASSSSPIAYEQYF
NA | TRBD1 | TRBJ1-2 | TRBV9 | TGTGCCAGCAGCGGGGACAGCAAGGTTGGCTACACCTTC | CASSGDSKVGYTF
NA | NA | TRBJ2-1 | TRBV7-9 | TGTGCCAGCAGCTTAGGGGTAGGGGGCAATGAGCAGTTCTTC | CASSLGVGGNEQFF
few | NA | TRBJ1-1 | TRBV7-9 | TGTGCCAGCAGCTTAACGGCCCGATACATGAACACTGAAGCTTTCTTT | CASSLTARYMNTEAFF
NA | NA | TRBJ1-1 | TRBV20-1 | TGCAGTGCTAGTTGGTGGACAAAGAACACTGAAGCTTTCTTT | CSASWWTKNTEAFF
few | TRBD1 | TRBJ2-7 | TRBV2 | TGTGCCAGCAGTTTCCCCGGGACAGGGGCCTACGAGCAGTACTTC | CASSFPGTGAYEQYF
few | NA | TRBJ2-6 | TRBV6-1 | TGTGCCAGCAGTGAAAAGAGCTCTGGGGCCAACGTCCTGACTTTC | CASSEKSSGANVLTF
many | TRBD2 | TRBJ2-3 | TRBV7-6 | TGTGCCAGCAGCTTAGGGCCGGGACTAGATACAGATACGCAGTATTTT | CASSLGPGLDTDTQYF
NA | NA | TRBJ1-1 | TRBV29-1 | TGCAGCGTTGAGGGACCTGAAGCTTTCTTT | CSVEGPEAFF
NA | TRBD2 | TRBJ2-3 | TRBV5-1 | TGCGCCAGCAGCTTGGAGACTAGCCAAGATACGCAGTATTTT | CASSLETSQDTQYF
many | NA | TRBJ1-5 | TRBV4-1 | TGCGCCAGCAGCCAAGATGGCGGGGACAGCAATCAGCCCCAGCATTTT | CASSQDGGDSNQPQHF